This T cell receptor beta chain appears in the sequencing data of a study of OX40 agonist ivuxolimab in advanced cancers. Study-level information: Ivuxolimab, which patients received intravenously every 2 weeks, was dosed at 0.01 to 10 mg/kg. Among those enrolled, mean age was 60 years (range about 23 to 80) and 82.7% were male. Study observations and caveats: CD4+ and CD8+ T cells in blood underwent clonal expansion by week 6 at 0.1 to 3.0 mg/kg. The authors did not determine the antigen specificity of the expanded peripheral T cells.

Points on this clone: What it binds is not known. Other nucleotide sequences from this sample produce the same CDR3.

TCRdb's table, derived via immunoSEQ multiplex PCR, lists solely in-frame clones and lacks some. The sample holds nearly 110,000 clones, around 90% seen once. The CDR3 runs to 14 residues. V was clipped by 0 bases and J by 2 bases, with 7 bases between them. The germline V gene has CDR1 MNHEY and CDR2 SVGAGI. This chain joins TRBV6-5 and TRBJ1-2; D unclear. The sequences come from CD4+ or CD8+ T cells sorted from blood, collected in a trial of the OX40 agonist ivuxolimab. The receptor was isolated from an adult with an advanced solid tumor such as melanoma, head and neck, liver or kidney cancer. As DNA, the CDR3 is TGTGCCAGCAGTTACTCTGGCACAAACTATGGCTACACCTTC. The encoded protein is CASSYSGTNYGYTF.